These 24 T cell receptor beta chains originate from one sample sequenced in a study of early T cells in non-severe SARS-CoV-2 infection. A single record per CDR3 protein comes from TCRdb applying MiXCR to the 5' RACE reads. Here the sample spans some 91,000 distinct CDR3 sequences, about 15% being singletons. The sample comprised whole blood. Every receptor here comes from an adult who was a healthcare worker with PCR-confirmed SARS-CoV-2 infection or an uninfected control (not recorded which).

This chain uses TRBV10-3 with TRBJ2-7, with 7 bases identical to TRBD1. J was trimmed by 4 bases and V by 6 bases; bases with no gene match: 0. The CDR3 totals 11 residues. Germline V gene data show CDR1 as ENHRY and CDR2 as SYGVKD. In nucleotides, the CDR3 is TGTGCCATCAGGACAGGGTACGAGCAGTACTTC. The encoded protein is CAIRTGYEQYF.

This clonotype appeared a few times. The CDR3 protein is CASRSYNEQFF. CDR3 bases: TGCGCCAGCAGGTCATACAATGAGCAGTTCTTC. This chain connects TRBV10-2 to TRBJ2-1; D call uncertain. The CDR3 covers 11 residues. Per germline, CDR1 WSHSY and CDR2 SAAADI. Trimming pared 6 bases from V and 4 bases from J, leaving 4 bases between.

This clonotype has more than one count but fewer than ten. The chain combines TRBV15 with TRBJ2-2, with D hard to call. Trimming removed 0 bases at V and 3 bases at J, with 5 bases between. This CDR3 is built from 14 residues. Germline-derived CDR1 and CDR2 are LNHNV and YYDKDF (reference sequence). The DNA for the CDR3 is TGTGCCACCAGCAGAGAAGGCTACACCGGGGAGCTGTTTTTT. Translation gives CATSREGYTGELFF.

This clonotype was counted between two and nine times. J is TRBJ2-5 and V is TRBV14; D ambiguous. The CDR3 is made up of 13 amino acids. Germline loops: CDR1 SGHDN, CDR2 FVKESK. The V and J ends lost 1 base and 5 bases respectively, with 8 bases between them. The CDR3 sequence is CASSQVVKETQYF. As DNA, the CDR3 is TGTGCCAGCAGCCAAGTTGTGAAGGAGACCCAGTACTTC.

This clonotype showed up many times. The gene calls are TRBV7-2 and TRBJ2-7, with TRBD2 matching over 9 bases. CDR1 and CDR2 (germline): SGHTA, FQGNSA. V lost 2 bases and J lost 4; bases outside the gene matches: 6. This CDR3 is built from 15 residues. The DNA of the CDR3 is TGTGCCAGCAGCTTAAGAGCGGGAGGCCCTTACGAGCAGTACTTC. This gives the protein CASSLRAGGPYEQYF.

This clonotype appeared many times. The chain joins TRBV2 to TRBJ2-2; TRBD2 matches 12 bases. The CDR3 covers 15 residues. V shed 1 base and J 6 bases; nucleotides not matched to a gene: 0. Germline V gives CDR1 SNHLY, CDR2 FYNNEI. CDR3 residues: CASSEGLAGAGELFF. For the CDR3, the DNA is TGTGCCAGCAGTGAAGGACTAGCGGGGGCCGGGGAGCTGTTTTTT.

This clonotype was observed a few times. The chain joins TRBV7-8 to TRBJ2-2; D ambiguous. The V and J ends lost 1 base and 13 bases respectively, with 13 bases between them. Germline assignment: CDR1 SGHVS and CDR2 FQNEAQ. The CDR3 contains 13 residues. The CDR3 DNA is TGTGCCAGCAGCTTAGTCCGCGGACGGCTGCTGTTTTTT. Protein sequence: CASSLVRGRLLFF.

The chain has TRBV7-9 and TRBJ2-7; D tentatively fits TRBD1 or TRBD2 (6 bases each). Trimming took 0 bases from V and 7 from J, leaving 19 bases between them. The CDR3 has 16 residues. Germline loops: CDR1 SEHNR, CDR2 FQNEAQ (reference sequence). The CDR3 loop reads CASSLAGGSRRSEQYF. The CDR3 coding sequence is TGTGCCAGCAGCTTAGCGGGGGGCTCAAGACGGAGTGAGCAGTACTTC.

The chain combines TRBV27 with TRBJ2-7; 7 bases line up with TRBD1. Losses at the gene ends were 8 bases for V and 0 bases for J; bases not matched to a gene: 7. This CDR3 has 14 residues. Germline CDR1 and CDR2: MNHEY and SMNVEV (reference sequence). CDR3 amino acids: CASAPTGSSYEQYF. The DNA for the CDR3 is TGTGCCAGCGCCCCGACAGGGAGCTCCTACGAGCAGTACTTC.

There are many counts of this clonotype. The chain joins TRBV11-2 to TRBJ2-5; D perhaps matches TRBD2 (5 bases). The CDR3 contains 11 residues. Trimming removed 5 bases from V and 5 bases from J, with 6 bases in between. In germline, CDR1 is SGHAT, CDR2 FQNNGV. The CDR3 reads CASSRGETQYF. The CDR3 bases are TGTGCCAGCAGCCGAGGGGAGACCCAGTACTTC.

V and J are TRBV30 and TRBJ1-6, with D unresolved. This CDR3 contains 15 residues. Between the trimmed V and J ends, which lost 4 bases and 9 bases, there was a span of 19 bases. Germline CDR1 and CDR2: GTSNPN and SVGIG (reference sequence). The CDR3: CAWTRFRERFSPLHF. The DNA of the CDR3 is TGTGCCTGGACCCGATTTCGGGAGAGGTTTTCACCCCTCCACTTT.

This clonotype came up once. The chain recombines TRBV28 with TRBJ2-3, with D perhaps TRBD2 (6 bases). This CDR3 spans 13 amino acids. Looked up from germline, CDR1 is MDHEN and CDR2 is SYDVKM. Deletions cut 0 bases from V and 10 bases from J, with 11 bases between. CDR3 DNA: TGTGCCAGCAGTTTATGGGGGGGACTCCCGCAGTATTTT. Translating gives CASSLWGGLPQYF.

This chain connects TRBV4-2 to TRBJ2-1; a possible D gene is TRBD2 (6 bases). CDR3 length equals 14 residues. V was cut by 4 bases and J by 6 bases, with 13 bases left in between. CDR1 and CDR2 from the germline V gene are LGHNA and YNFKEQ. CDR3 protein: CASSPGLLINEQFF. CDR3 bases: TGTGCCAGCAGCCCAGGACTATTAATCAATGAGCAGTTCTTC.

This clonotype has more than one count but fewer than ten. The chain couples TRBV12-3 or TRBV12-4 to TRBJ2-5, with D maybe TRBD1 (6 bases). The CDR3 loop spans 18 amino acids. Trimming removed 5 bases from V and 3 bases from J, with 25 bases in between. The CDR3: CASSPQSSPRGDKETQYF. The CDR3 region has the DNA TGTGCCAGCAGTCCCCAGTCTAGTCCCAGAGGGGACAAAGAGACCCAGTACTTC.

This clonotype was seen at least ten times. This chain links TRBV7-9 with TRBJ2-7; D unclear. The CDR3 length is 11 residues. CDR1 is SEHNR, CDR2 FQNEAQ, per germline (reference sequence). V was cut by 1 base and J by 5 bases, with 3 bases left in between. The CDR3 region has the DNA TGTGCCAGCAGCTTAGGGGACGAGCAGTACTTC. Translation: CASSLGDEQYF.

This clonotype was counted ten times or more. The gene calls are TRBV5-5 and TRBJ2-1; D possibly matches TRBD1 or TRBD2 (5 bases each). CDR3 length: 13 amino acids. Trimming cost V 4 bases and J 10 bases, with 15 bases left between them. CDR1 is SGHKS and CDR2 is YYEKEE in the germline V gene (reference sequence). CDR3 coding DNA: TGTGCCAGCAGCGCTCTCAGGGACGGGGAGCAGTTCTTC. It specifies CASSALRDGEQFF.

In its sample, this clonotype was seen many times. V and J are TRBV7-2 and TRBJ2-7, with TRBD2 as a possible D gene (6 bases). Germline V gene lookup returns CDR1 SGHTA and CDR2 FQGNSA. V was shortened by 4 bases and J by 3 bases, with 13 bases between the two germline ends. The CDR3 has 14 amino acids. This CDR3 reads CASSSQGLVYEQYF. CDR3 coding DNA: TGTGCCAGCAGCTCCCAGGGACTTGTCTACGAGCAGTACTTC.

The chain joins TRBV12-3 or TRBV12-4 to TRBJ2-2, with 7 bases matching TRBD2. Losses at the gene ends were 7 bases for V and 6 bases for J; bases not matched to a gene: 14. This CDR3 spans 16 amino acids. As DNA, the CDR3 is TGTGCCAGCACCCCCCTCGGGGCGGGAGTCGCCGGGGAGCTGTTTTTT. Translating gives CASTPLGAGVAGELFF.

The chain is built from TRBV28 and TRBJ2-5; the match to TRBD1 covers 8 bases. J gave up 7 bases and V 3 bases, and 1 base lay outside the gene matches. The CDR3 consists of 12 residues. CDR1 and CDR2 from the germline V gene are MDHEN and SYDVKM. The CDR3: CASSLQGATQYF. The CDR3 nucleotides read TGTGCCAGCAGTTTGCAGGGGGCGACCCAGTACTTC.

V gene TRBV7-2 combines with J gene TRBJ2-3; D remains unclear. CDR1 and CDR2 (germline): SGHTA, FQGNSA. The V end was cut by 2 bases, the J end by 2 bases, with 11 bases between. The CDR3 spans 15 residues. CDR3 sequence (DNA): TGTGCCAGCAGCTTAAGCCGGCGGCTCACAGATACGCAGTATTTT. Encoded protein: CASSLSRRLTDTQYF.

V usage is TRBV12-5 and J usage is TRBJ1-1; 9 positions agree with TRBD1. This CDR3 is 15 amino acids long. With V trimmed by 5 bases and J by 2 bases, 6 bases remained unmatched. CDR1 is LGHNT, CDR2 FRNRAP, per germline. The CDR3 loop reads CASGKTGGLNTEAFF. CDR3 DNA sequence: TGTGCTAGTGGTAAAACAGGGGGCCTCAACACTGAAGCTTTCTTT.

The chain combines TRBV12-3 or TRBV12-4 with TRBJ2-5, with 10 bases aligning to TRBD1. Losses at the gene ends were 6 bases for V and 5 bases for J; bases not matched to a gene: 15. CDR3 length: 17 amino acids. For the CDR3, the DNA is TGTGCCAGCAGCCCACGGCGAGGGACAGGGGTTACGGAGACCCAGTACTTC. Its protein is CASSPRRGTGVTETQYF.

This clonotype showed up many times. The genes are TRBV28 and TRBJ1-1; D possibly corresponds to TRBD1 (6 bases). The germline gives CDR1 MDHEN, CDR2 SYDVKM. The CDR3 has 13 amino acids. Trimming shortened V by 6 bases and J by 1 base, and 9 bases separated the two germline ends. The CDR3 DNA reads TGTGCCAGCAGCCTGACAGGGAACACTGAAGCTTTCTTT. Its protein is CASSLTGNTEAFF.

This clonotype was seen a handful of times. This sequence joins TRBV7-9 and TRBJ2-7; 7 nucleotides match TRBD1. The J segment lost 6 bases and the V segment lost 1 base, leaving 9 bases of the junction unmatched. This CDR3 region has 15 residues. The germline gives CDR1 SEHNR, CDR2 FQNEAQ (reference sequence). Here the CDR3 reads CASSLGQGDLLEQYF. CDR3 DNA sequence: TGTGCCAGCAGCTTAGGACAGGGCGATCTGCTCGAGCAGTACTTC.